Listed below are T cell receptor beta chains from one sample, sequenced in a study of blood T cell repertoires in COVID-19. Produced via immunoSEQ multiplex PCR; TCRdb's table is partial and in-frame only. Among around 160,000 clones, around 86% were seen once, and the ten largest hold almost 1%. The sample comprised peripheral blood. The receptors were sampled from a man between 18 and 29 years old with acute or convalescent COVID-19. Both conserved end residues are part of each CDR3. The D gene is left open where the match is weak. Some rows mark clone size as missing; the rest say once, few, many or name a class of expanded clone.

V gene	CDR3 length	clone size	J gene	D gene	CDR3 protein	CDR3 DNA
TRBV28	14	NA	TRBJ1-1	NA	CASSLGPMNTEAFF	TGTGCCAGCAGTTTGGGGCCTATGAACACTGAAGCTTTCTTT
TRBV11-2	14	NA	TRBJ1-2	NA	CASSLGNGDYGYTF	TGTGCCAGCAGCCTGGGAAACGGGGACTATGGCTACACCTTC
TRBV3-1/TRBV3-2	17	NA	TRBJ1-2	TRBD1	CASSQLIDRGLDYGYTF	TGTGCCAGCAGCCAACTTATCGACAGGGGGTTGGACTATGGCTACACCTTC
TRBV19	17	NA	TRBJ1-6	NA	CASSIVSGIDSNSPLHF	TGTGCCAGTAGTATAGTTTCAGGCATAGATAGTAATTCACCCCTCCACTTT
TRBV27	13	NA	TRBJ2-2	NA	CASSSQNTGELFF	TGTGCCAGCAGTTCCCAGAACACCGGGGAGCTGTTTTTT
TRBV9	15	NA	TRBJ2-3	TRBD2	CASSAGTSGTDTQYF	TGTGCCAGCAGCGCCGGGACTAGCGGGACAGATACGCAGTATTTT
TRBV3-1/TRBV3-2	18	NA	TRBJ2-1	TRBD2	CASSRLGTSGGSYNEQFF	TGTGCCAGCAGCCGACTCGGGACTAGCGGGGGGTCCTACAATGAGCAGTTCTTC
TRBV20-1	13	once	TRBJ1-6	NA	CSASQGGNSPLHF	TGCAGTGCTAGTCAGGGAGGTAATTCACCCCTCCACTTT
TRBV29-1	11	NA	TRBJ1-5	NA	CSPGGVQPQHF	TGCAGCCCCGGGGGGGTTCAGCCCCAGCATTTT
TRBV28	13	NA	TRBJ2-3	NA	CASRTGLTDTQYF	TGTGCCAGCAGGACAGGTCTCACAGATACGCAGTATTTT
TRBV7-9	14	NA	TRBJ1-5	NA	CASSINRDNQPQHF	TGTGCCAGCAGTATTAACAGGGACAATCAGCCCCAGCATTTT
TRBV19	15	NA	TRBJ1-6	NA	CASSIGGRTNSPLHF	TGTGCCAGTAGTATAGGGGGCAGAACTAATTCACCCCTCCACTTT
TRBV5-1	14	once	TRBJ1-1	NA	CASGSGTLGTEAFF	TGCGCCAGCGGATCCGGGACTCTAGGCACTGAAGCTTTCTTT
TRBV6-5	14	once	TRBJ2-1	NA	CASSLFEGGNEQFF	TGTGCCAGCAGTTTGTTTGAAGGAGGCAATGAGCAGTTCTTC
TRBV6-1	19	NA	TRBJ2-1	TRBD2	CASSEAYLRLAGDLNEQFF	TGTGCCAGCAGTGAAGCGTATTTGAGGCTAGCGGGGGATTTGAATGAGCAGTTCTTC
TRBV15	13	once	TRBJ1-1	NA	CATSRGANTEAFF	TGTGCCACCAGCAGAGGAGCTAACACTGAAGCTTTCTTT
TRBV7-9	14	NA	TRBJ1-4	TRBD1	CASSLADRGEKLFF	TGTGCCAGCAGCTTAGCCGACAGGGGCGAAAAACTGTTTTTT
TRBV6-2/TRBV6-3	16	NA	TRBJ2-3	NA	CASSDQGLVWADTQYF	TGTGCCAGCAGTGACCAGGGGCTAGTGTGGGCAGATACGCAGTATTTT
TRBV6-6	17	NA	TRBJ1-6	NA	CASSQYPGGARNSPLHF	TGTGCCAGCAGTCAATACCCCGGTGGGGCTCGTAATTCACCCCTCCACTTT
TRBV18	15	NA	TRBJ1-5	TRBD1	CASSPLGQGNQPQHF	TGTGCCAGCTCACCATTGGGACAGGGGAATCAGCCCCAGCATTTT
TRBV7-9	18	NA	TRBJ2-1	NA	CASSPLRAGGLSYNEQFF	TGTGCCAGCAGCCCTCTTCGAGCCGGGGGGCTTTCCTACAATGAGCAGTTCTTC
TRBV9	20	NA	TRBJ2-5	TRBD2	CASSAGEGLAGGEYQETQYF	TGTGCCAGCAGCGCTGGGGAGGGACTAGCGGGGGGCGAGTACCAAGAGACCCAGTACTTC
TRBV19	15	NA	TRBJ2-7	TRBD1	CASSIGQGGSYEQYF	TGTGCCAGTAGTATCGGACAGGGGGGCTCCTACGAGCAGTACTTC
TRBV19	15	NA	TRBJ2-7	NA	CASSISPGQTYEQYF	TGTGCCAGTAGTATTTCCCCGGGACAAACCTACGAGCAGTACTTC
TRBV25-1	13	NA	TRBJ1-2	TRBD1	CASTRQGGYGYTF	TGTGCCAGCACCCGACAGGGTGGCTATGGCTACACCTTC
TRBV6-6	13	NA	TRBJ1-3	NA	CASLTDSGNTIYF	TGTGCCAGTTTGACAGACTCTGGAAACACCATATATTTT